The 18 T cell receptor beta chains listed next were all sequenced from one sample in a study of CD8 T cells in cerebrospinal fluid in Alzheimer's disease. TCRdb processed the 10x single-cell sequencing reads again and assigns one entry to each CDR3 protein, with no DNA. Here the sample table reports about 1,200 distinct CDR3 sequences. Material: cerebrospinal fluid. These TCRs come from a human donor in good health.

Its frequency marks this clonotype as medium-sized. This chain uses TRBV6-1 with TRBJ2-2; TCRdb gives TRBD2 as the D gene, but with no DNA this cannot be confirmed. CDR1 MNHNS and CDR2 SASEGT come from the germline V gene. The CDR3 runs 14 residues. CDR3 sequence reads: CASRLAEFTGELFF.

Judged by frequency, this clonotype is large. The CDR3 reads CASSLRGSTDTQYF. The chain employs TRBV7-3 and TRBJ2-3. The CDR3 runs to 14 residues. The germline V gene encodes CDR1 SGHTA and CDR2 FQGTGA.

This clonotype is classed as large by frequency. J is TRBJ1-4 and V is TRBV4-1; the D gene TCRdb calls, TRBD1, cannot be checked with no DNA. The germline gives CDR1 MGHRA, CDR2 YSYEKL. The CDR3 is 16 residues long. The CDR3 sequence is CASSQGRDRAIEKLFF.

This clonotype is called large (0.1 to 1%) based on its frequency. This chain connects TRBV10-3 to TRBJ1-4. From germline, CDR1 is ENHRY and CDR2 SYGVKD. The CDR3 sequence is 14 residues long. This CDR3 is CAISESIPGEKLFF.

Measured by frequency, this clonotype is medium-sized. V and J are TRBV2 and TRBJ1-1. This CDR3 spans 14 amino acids. The V gene's germline CDR1 is SNHLY and CDR2 FYNNEI. CDR3 protein: CASREGQLYSEAFF.

According to its frequency, this clonotype is medium-sized. The chain employs TRBV28 and TRBJ2-7. CDR1 MDHEN and CDR2 SYDVKM come from the germline V gene. This CDR3 is 13 amino acids long. The CDR3 loop is CASSLETKNEQYF.

This clonotype is classed as medium-sized by frequency. J is TRBJ1-6 and V is TRBV20-1; the TCRdb call, TRBD1, lacks DNA for checking. There are 13 residues in the CDR3. Germline loops: CDR1 DFQATT, CDR2 SNEGSKA (reference sequence). The CDR3 spells CSLGPRGKSPLHF.

This clonotype is called medium-sized based on its frequency. V is TRBV30 and J is TRBJ2-7; TCRdb calls TRBD1, which cannot be checked without DNA. The CDR3 is 13 amino acids. Looked up from germline, CDR1 is GTSNPN and CDR2 is SVGIG (reference sequence). This chain's CDR3 is CAWSTGGSNEQYF.

Considering frequency, this clonotype is medium-sized. The V call is TRBV6-2 or TRBV6-3, the J call TRBJ2-3. Per germline, CDR1 MNHEY and CDR2 SVGEGT. This CDR3 region has 14 residues. This CDR3 is CASSLATFEDTQYF.

This chain joins TRBV28 and TRBJ2-1; TCRdb reports TRBD2, a call that lacks DNA to check it against. The germline V gene encodes CDR1 MDHEN and CDR2 SYDVKM. The CDR3 runs 11 residues. The CDR3 protein is CASVGGLEQFF.

This clonotype is deemed medium-sized by its frequency. This sequence joins TRBV11-2 and TRBJ2-1; without DNA, the TCRdb call of TRBD2 cannot be checked. This CDR3 comprises 16 residues. Germline values: CDR1 SGHAT, CDR2 FQNNGV. The CDR3 sequence is CASSLEALAGVNEQFF.

Frequency places this clonotype as large. V and J are TRBV6-6 and TRBJ2-1; the TCRdb call, TRBD2, lacks DNA for checking. Germline V gives CDR1 MNHNY, CDR2 SVGAGI (reference sequence). There are 15 residues in the CDR3. This chain's CDR3 is CASSDRGTSSREQFF.

The chain combines TRBV9 with TRBJ2-1; the TRBD2 assignment by TCRdb is unverifiable without DNA. Germline CDR1 reads SGDLS; CDR2 reads YYNGEE. The CDR3 totals 15 residues. The CDR3 here is CASSVNSGSYNEQFF.

This clonotype is deemed medium-sized by its frequency. The chain recombines TRBV5-5 with TRBJ2-7; TCRdb reports TRBD2, a call that lacks DNA to check it against. Germline loops: CDR1 SGHKS, CDR2 YYEKEE (reference sequence). The CDR3 extends over 16 amino acids. The CDR3 is CASSLDAGGTPYEQYF.

This clonotype registers medium-sized (0.01 to 0.1%) by frequency. The chain has TRBV6-5 and TRBJ2-1. This CDR3 is 18 amino acids long. Germline V gives CDR1 MNHEY, CDR2 SVGAGI. The CDR3: CASSYSVRSTSSYNEQFF.

Its frequency marks this clonotype as large. The chain joins TRBV11-2 to TRBJ2-2; without DNA, the TCRdb call of TRBD2 cannot be checked. The CDR3 length is 17 residues. Germline V CDR1 and CDR2: SGHAT, FQNNGV. The CDR3 spells CASSHRGSGRMTGELFF.

The J gene is TRBJ2-1, the V gene TRBV6-5; absent DNA, TCRdb's TRBD2 call cannot be checked. Germline V lookup: CDR1 MNHEY, CDR2 SVGAGI. The CDR3 covers 15 residues. CDR3 amino acids: CASSPGLAATNEQFF.

Considering frequency, this clonotype is medium-sized. The CDR3 protein is CASSPLTRTPRESPDTQYF. This sequence joins TRBV18 and TRBJ2-3; TCRdb outputs TRBD2, but without DNA this stays unchecked. This CDR3 has 19 amino acids. In germline, CDR1 is KGHSH, CDR2 LQKENI.